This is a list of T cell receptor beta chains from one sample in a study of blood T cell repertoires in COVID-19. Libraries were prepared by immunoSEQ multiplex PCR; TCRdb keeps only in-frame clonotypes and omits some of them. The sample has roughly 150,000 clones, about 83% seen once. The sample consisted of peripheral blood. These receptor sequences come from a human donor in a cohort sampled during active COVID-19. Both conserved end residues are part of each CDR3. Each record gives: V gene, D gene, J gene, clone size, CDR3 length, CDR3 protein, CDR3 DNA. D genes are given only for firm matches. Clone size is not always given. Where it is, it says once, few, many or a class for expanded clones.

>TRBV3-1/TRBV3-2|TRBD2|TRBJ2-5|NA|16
CASSPSERGARETQYF
TGTGCCAGCAGCCCATCGGAGCGGGGGGCTCGCGAGACCCAGTACTTC
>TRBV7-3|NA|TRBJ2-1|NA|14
CASSLTLVGNEQFF
TGTGCCAGCAGCTTAACGCTAGTCGGCAATGAGCAGTTCTTC
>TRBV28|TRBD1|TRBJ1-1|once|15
CASRPRTGRGTEAFF
TGTGCCAGCAGGCCGCGGACAGGGAGGGGCACTGAAGCTTTCTTT
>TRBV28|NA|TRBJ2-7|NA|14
CASSQSRGWAEQYF
TGTGCCAGCAGCCAATCTAGGGGTTGGGCGGAGCAGTACTTC
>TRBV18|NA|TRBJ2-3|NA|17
CASSLLRWRAPTDTQYF
TGTGCCAGCTCACTTCTTAGGTGGCGGGCGCCCACAGATACGCAGTATTTT
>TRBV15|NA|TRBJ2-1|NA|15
CATSPRSGLNNEQFF
TGTGCCACCAGCCCCCGGTCGGGACTTAACAATGAGCAGTTCTTC
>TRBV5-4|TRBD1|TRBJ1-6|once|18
CASSSRVTGALGNSPLHF
TGTGCCAGCAGCTCGCGTGTAACAGGGGCCCTGGGGAATTCACCCCTCCACTTT
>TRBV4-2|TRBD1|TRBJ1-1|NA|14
CASSRDRGAGEAFF
TGTGCCAGCAGCCGAGACAGGGGGGCCGGGGAAGCTTTCTTT
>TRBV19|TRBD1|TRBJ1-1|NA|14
CASSIGDRESEAFF
TGTGCCAGTAGTATAGGGGACAGGGAGTCTGAAGCTTTCTTT
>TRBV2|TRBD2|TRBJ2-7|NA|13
CASSTGLAYEQYF
TGTGCCAGCAGCACCGGACTAGCCTACGAGCAGTACTTC
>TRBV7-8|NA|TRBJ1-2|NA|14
CASSLGDGLYGYTF
TGTGCCAGCAGCTTAGGTGACGGACTGTATGGCTACACCTTC
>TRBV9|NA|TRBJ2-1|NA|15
CASSLDPSSYNEQFF
TGTGCCAGCAGCTTAGACCCTAGCTCCTACAATGAGCAGTTCTTC
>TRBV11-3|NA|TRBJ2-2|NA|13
CASSYYRGGELFF
TGTGCCAGCAGCTATTACCGGGGAGGGGAGCTGTTTTTT
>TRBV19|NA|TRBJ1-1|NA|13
CASKFEVNTEAFF
TGTGCCAGTAAGTTTGAGGTTAACACTGAAGCTTTCTTT
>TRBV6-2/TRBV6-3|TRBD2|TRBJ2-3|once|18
CASSYSTRAGGHTDTQYF
TGTGCCAGCAGTTACTCGACCCGAGCGGGGGGCCACACAGATACGCAGTATTTT
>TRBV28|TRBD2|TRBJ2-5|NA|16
CASRTFLAGAGETQYF
TGTGCCAGCAGAACATTTCTAGCGGGAGCGGGAGAGACCCAGTACTTC
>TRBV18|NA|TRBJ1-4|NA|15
CASSPSGAANEKLFF
TGTGCCAGCTCACCCTCAGGGGCAGCTAATGAAAAACTGTTTTTT
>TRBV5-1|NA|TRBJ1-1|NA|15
CASSFGGAVGTEAFF
TGCGCCAGCAGCTTTGGAGGGGCCGTCGGTACTGAAGCTTTCTTT
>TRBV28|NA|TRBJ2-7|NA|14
CASSLGPAFYEQYF
TGTGCCAGCAGTTTGGGCCCAGCCTTCTACGAGCAGTACTTC
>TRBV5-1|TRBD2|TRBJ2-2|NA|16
CASSIRLAGATGELFF
TGCGCCAGCAGCATTCGACTAGCGGGGGCCACCGGGGAGCTGTTTTTT